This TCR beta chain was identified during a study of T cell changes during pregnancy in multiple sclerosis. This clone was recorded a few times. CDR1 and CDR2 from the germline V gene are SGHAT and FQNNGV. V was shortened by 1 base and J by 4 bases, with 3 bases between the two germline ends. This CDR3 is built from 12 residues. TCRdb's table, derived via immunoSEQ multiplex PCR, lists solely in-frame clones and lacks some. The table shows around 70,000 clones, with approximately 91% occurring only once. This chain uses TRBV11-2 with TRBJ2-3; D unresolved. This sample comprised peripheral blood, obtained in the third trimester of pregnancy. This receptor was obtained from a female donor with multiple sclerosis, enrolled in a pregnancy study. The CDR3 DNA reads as TGTGCCAGCAGCTTAGCGGCAGATACGCAGTATTTT. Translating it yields CASSLAADTQYF. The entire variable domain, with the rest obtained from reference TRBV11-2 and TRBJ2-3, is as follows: EAGVAQSPRYKIIEKRQSVAFWCNPISGHATLYWYQQILGQGPKLLIQFQNNGVVDDSQLPKDRFSAERLKGVDSTLKIQPAKLEDSAVYLCASSLAADTQYFGPGTRLTVL.